This T cell receptor (beta chain) appears in the sequencing data of a study of memory CD4+ T cells and cytomegalovirus serostatus (dated by TCRdb to between 2018 and 2021). Background on the whole study: The roughly 35 healthy Belgian adults in the cohort included 9 who were CMV seropositive and roughly 24 who were CMV seronegative. The study sequenced CD4+ memory TCRbeta repertoires of a Belgian cohort with known cytomegalovirus serostatus to replicate a published TCR-based CMV serostatus classifier.

Regarding this clone: Its antigen is still unknown. No qualities accompany the bases; no much larger clone lies one base away.

Broader findings and caveats from the paper: Only CD4+CD45RO+ memory cells were sequenced, in contrast to the original study, in which naive and memory CD4+ and CD8+ populations were covered. Of more than 150 previously reported CMV-associated TCRbeta sequences, over 65 appeared in the CD4+ memory repertoires, each in one to five individuals. The original-framework classifier achieved a median bootstrapped AUC of about 0.95 with a 95% CI of 0.76-1.00 on the Belgian cohort. CMV serostatus prediction reached a median bootstrapped AUC of around 0.95 with the original framework and 0.91 with a US-trained random forest. Results were interpreted as suggesting that the CMV-associated TCR signature is largely present in the CD4+ memory repertoire.

A FACSAria II was used to sort memory CD4+ T cells, defined as single viable CD3+CD4+CD8-CD45RO+ cells. To determine CMV serostatus, a Roche Elecsys assay was used that detects serum IgG against CMV pp150, pp28, p38 and p52. Following thawing, total CD4+ T cells were enriched through positive selection using CD4 magnetic microbeads. Samples originated from another study that specifically interrogated the CD4+ T cell memory repertoire. Following standard operating procedures, peripheral blood mononuclear cells were isolated and cryopreserved, while serum was kept at -80 degrees C. The staining relied on CD3-PerCP (BW264/56), CD4-APC (RPA-T4), CD45RO-PE (UCHT1) and CD8-Pacific Orange (3B5) antibodies, and Sytox blue was used to exclude non-viable cells. The Quick-DNA Microprep Kit was used to extract genomic DNA from the sorted cells. Amplification of TCRbeta DNA was done with the immunoSEQ hsTCRbeta kit, following the protocol from the manufacturer. An Illumina MiSeq instrument was used to sequence the TCRbeta libraries. Per the source publication's procedure: After out-of-frame sequences were removed, some 2 million distinct TCRbeta sequences remained, averaging roughly 67,000 per individual. Each individual was scored according to the count of 150 to 200 previously reported CMV-associated TCRbeta sequences and the total productive distinct TCRbeta count. A beta-binomial model was reimplemented in Python, and scikit-learn random forests with default parameters were trained on US cohort data. Classifier performance on the Belgian cohort was reported as the median AUC with percentile confidence intervals calculated over 10,000 bootstrap iterations. Imported from immuneACCESS, the table was reduced by TCRdb to in-frame sequences with V and J called. These copies leave out some clones; in studies compared against another copy, an unresolved V gene accounts for under half, and the cause of the remainder is not known. V, J and clone size were drawn from that table, and D and trimming were deduced from the DNA. Present in this sample are tens of thousands of clones, more than 75% of which were seen just once. The ten largest make up 0.65% to 0.85% of the sample.

This clonotype was obtained from an adult in good health and CMV-seronegative. The sample taken for sequencing was memory CD4+ T cells from blood.

The base sequence is TGTGCCAGCAGCCTAGGGGGGAACACCGGGGAGCTGTTTTTT. Its translation reads: CASSLGGNTGELFF. The rearranged chain carries TRBV11-3 and TRBJ2-2, with TRBD1 as a weak D call on 6 bases. As encoded in the germline V gene, CDR1 is SGHNT while CDR2 is YENEEA. V drops 5 bases and J drops 1 base, leaving 8 bases in between. Its CDR3 holds 14 amino acids, cysteine through phenylalanine. The CDR3 DNA has 42 bases and is translated from base 1.